This T cell receptor (beta chain) comes out of a study of cytomegalovirus exposure and HLA in healthy donors. Study-level results: One variant, a missense change in DCLRE1C, was linked in a later analysis to TCR beta V- and J-gene trimming.

The PCR used 60 Vbeta and 13 Jbeta primers. Profiling relied on immunoSEQ multiplex PCR, and the TCRdb table lists in-frame clones only, not all of them. The sample records approximately 190,000 clones, about nine tenths being singletons. V lost 7 bases and J 2 bases, leaving 23 bases between the germline ends. The CDR3 consists of 17 residues. The germline V gene encodes CDR1 LNHDA and CDR2 SQIVND (reference sequence). About this clone: The target antigen is unknown.

The sequenced sample consisted of PBMCs. The chain couples TRBV19 to TRBJ1-2, with TRBD1 as a possible D gene (5 bases). The receptor comes from a boy between 2 and 10 years old in good health and CMV-seronegative. CDR3 DNA sequence: TGTGCCAGTACGGGGGTTAGACGTGGAAGGGAGAACTATGGCTACACCTTC. This codes for CASTGVRRGRENYGYTF.